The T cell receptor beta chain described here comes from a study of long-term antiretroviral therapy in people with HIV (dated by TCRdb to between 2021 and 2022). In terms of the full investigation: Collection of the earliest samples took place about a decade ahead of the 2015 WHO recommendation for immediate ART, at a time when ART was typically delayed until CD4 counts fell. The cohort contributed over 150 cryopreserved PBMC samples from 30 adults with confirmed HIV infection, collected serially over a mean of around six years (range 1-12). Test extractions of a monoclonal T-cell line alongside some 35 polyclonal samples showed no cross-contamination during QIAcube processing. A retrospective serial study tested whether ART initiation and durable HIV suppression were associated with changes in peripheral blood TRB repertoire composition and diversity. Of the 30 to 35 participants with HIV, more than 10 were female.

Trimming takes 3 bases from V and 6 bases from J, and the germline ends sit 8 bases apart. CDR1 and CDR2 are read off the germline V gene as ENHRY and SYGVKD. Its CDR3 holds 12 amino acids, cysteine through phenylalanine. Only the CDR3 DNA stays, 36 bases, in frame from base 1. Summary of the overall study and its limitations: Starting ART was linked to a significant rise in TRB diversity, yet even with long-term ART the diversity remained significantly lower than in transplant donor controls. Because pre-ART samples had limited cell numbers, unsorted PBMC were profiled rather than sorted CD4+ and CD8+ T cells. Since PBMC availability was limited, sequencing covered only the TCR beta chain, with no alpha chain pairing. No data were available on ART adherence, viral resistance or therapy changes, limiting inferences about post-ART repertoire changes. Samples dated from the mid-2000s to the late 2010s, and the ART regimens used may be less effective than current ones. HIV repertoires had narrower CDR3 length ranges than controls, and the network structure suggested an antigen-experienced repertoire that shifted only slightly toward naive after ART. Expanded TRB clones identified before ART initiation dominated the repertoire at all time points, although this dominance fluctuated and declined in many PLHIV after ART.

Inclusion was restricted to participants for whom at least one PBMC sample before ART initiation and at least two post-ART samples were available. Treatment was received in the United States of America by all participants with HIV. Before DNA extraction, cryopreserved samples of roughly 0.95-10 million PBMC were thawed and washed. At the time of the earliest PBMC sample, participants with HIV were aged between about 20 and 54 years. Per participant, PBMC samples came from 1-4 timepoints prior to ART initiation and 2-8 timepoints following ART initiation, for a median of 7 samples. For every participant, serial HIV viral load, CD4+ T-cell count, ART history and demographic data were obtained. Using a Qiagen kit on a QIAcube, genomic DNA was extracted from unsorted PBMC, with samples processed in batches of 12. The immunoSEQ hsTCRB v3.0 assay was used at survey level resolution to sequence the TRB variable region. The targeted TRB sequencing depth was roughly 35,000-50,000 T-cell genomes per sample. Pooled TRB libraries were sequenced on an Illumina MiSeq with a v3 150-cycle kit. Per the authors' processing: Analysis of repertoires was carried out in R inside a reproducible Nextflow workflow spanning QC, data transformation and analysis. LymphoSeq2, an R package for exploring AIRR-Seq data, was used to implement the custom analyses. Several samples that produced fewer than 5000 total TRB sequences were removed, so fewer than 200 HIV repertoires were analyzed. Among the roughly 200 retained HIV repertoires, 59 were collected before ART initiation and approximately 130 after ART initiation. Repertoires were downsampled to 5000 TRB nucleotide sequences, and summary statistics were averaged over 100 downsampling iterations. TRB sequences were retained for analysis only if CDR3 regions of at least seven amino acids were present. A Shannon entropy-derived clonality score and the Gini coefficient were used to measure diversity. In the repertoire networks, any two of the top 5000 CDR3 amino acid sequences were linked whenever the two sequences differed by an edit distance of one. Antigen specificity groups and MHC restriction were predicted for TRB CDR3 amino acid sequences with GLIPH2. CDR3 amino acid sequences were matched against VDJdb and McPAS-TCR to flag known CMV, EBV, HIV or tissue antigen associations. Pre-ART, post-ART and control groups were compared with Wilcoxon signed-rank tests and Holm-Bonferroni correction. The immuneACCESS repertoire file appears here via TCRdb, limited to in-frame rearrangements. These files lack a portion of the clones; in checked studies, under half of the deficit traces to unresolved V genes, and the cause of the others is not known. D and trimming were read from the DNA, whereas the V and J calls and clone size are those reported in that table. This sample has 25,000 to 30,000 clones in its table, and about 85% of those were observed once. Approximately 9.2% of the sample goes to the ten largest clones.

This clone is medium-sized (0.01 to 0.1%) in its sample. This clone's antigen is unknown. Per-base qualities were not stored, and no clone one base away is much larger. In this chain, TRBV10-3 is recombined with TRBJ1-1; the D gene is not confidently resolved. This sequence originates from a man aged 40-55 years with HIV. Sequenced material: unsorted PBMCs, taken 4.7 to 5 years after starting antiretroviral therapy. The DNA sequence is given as TGTGCCATCAGTGATATGGGCTCTGAAGCTTTCTTT. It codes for CAISDMGSEAFF.